The 5 T cell receptor beta chains reported below all come from one sample, sequenced in a study of Graves' ophthalmopathy and Graves' hyperthyroidism. The authors amplified TCR beta CDR3 regions, and they did so from RNA transcripts for repertoire sequencing. Amplification began with first-round RT-PCR using HTBI primers, then second-round multiplex PCR was performed. One entry per CDR3 protein results from TCRdb running MiXCR on the multiplex PCR reads. In the table there are about 590,000 distinct CDR3 sequences, just under 40% of which are singletons. Input material: peripheral blood or thyroid tissue (not recorded which). The receptors shown here come from an adult man with Graves' hyperthyroidism.

The V and J genes are TRBV19 and TRBJ2-5; 13 nucleotides line up with TRBD2. With V trimmed by 5 bases and J by 1 base, 4 bases remained unmatched. CDR1 is LNHDA, CDR2 SQIVND, per germline (reference sequence). This CDR3 region has 16 residues. This chain's CDR3 is CASSPWTSGGQETQYF. CDR3 nucleotide sequence: TGTGCCAGTAGTCCCTGGACTAGCGGGGGCCAAGAGACCCAGTACTTC. Together with reference TRBV19 and TRBJ2-5, the CDR3 gives the full variable domain: DGGITQSPKYLFRKEGQNVTLSCEQNLNHDAMYWYRQDPGQGLRLIYYSQIVNDFQKGDIAEGYSVSREKKESFPLTVTSAQKNPTAFYLCASSPWTSGGQETQYFGPGTRLLVL.

The genes are TRBV2 and TRBJ2-5, with 8 bases identical to TRBD1. The V and J ends lost 1 base and 5 bases, in that order; junction bases with no gene match: 9. Looked up from germline, CDR1 is SNHLY and CDR2 is FYNNEI. This CDR3 has 16 residues. This chain's CDR3 is CASSEDRGSTGETQYF. CDR3 bases: TGTGCCAGCAGTGAAGACAGGGGGAGCACCGGGGAGACCCAGTACTTC.

The chain combines TRBV29-1 with TRBJ2-5; D is ambiguous. Trimming took 3 bases from V and 2 from J, leaving 19 bases between them. This CDR3 has 16 residues. CDR1 is SQVTM, CDR2 ANQGSEA, per germline. CDR3 sequence (DNA): TGCAGCGTTGACGCCAACTCGGCTGATACGCAAGAGACCCAGTACTTC. Its translation: CSVDANSADTQETQYF.

A note on this clonotype: It may be a read error: a sequence one base away is much more abundant. V is TRBV5-1 and J is TRBJ2-7; D is undetermined. The CDR3 is 15 residues long. Germline-derived CDR1 and CDR2 are SGHRS and YFSETQ. CDR3 nucleotide sequence: TGCGCCAGCAGCTTGGCCGGCACGATCCCTTACGTGCAGTACTTC. Its translation is CASSLAGTIPYVQYF. Looking up the rest from reference TRBV5-1 and TRBJ2-7 gives the full variable domain: KAGVTQTPRYLIKTRGQQVTLSCSPISGHRSVSWYQQTPGQGLQFLFEYFSETQRNKGNFPGRFSGRQFSNSRSEMNVSTLELGDSALYLCASSLAGTIPYVQYFGPGTRLTVT.

The V and J genes are TRBV7-6 and TRBJ1-3, with 7 bases identical to TRBD1. V lost 11 bases, J lost 3 bases, and 7 bases stayed unmatched. The CDR3 sequence is 13 residues long. Germline lookup yields CDR1 SGHVS and CDR2 FNYEAQ. The CDR3: CAASTGFGNTIYF. The DNA of the CDR3 is TGTGCCGCTTCGACAGGGTTTGGAAACACCATATATTTT.